This T cell receptor (beta chain) was sequenced during a study of OX40 agonist ivuxolimab in advanced cancers. Study details: Hepatocellular carcinoma, melanoma, renal cell or head and neck cancer was diagnosed in the dose-escalation patients. Three patients showed partial responses: one hepatocellular carcinoma and two cutaneous melanoma cases.

Collection of blood occurred at baseline, at cycle 4 day 1, and at cycle 7 day 1. Study outcomes and limitations: Low normalized T-cell clonal expansion also characterized some of the nonresponders.

Produced via immunoSEQ multiplex PCR; TCRdb's table is partial and in-frame only. The profile shows roughly 80,000 clones, roughly 89% of them singletons. In regard to this clone: What it recognizes is unknown.

This CDR3 region has 15 residues. CDR1 is SGHRS and CDR2 is YFSETQ in the germline V gene. Germline trimming cut 6 bases from V and 5 bases from J; bases unmatched to any gene: 11. The chain joins TRBV5-1 to TRBJ2-7, with 10 bases lining up with TRBD1. The TCR was taken from an adult with an advanced solid tumor such as melanoma, head and neck, liver or kidney cancer. The specimen comprised CD4+ or CD8+ T cells sorted from blood, sampled in a trial of the OX40 agonist ivuxolimab. For the CDR3, the DNA is TGCGCCAGCAATCTCCTTGGGACAGGGGCCCACGAGCAGTACTTC. It yields the protein CASNLLGTGAHEQYF.